This T cell receptor (beta chain) comes out of a study of T cell responses to AZD1222 COVID-19 vaccine. Study-wide findings and caveats: Just a handful of AZD1222 recipients were seropositive at baseline. Donors were mostly white British, more females; clonal diversity possibly underestimated. Within unmutated variant regions lay the reported targets of nearly half of spike-specific TCRs. Samples come after the peak T cell response, not at day 14.

A remark on this clone: Its specificity is not known.

Produced via immunoSEQ multiplex PCR; TCRdb's table is partial and in-frame only. The sample holds around 110,000 clones; roughly 84% are singletons and the top ten take 7.5%. Trimming cost V 5 bases and J 0 bases, with 17 bases left between them. The germline CDR1 and CDR2 sequences are MDHEN and SYDVKM. CDR3 length equals 17 residues. This receptor was identified in an adult in good health. The sample in question was peripheral blood, obtained on day 0 of AZD1222 vaccination. V gene TRBV28 combines with J gene TRBJ1-5; D gene uncertain. The CDR3: CASSTRTGFYSNQPQHF. In DNA form, the CDR3 reads TGTGCCAGCAGTACTAGGACGGGTTTTTATAGCAATCAGCCCCAGCATTTT.